The 10 T cell receptor beta chains below were found in one sample sequenced in a study of T cell repertoires in cytomegalovirus infection (dated by TCRdb to about 2019). This specimen's treatment or condition label, interpreted: in vitro stimulation with specific CMV peptide epitopes to enrich CMV-specific T cells. The sequencer listed for this sample is Illumina HiSeq 1500. TCRdb reanalyzed the raw reads on its own, using fastp at Q25 for trimming and MiXCR for clone calling, and kept in-frame beta chains. Each entry merges the rows of one CDR3 protein and shows their most common DNA and genes. The sample has roughly 500,000 distinct CDR3 sequences on record, about 33% of them singletons. Roughly a sixth of the sample is taken by the ten largest. Which antigens these TCRs recognize remains unknown. Specimen: cultured PBMCs, collected from culture after CMV antigen stimulation. The receptors here all came from a human donor in good health (CMV status not recorded). Some clones in this sample may be carry-over from other donors' samples.

The chain combines TRBV6-5 with TRBJ2-3; D remains ambiguous. Trimming removed 2 bases from V and 4 bases from J, with 10 bases in between. Germline assignment: CDR1 MNHEY and CDR2 SVGAGI. The CDR3 spans 14 residues. The CDR3 nucleotides read TGTGCCAGCAGTTACGGGTTAGGAGCAGATACGCAGTATTTT. Amino acid sequence: CASSYGLGADTQYF.

The chain links TRBV19 to TRBJ1-5; D is undetermined. The CDR3 sequence is 15 residues long. V was shortened by 6 bases and J by 1 base, with 13 bases between the two germline ends. In germline, CDR1 is LNHDA, CDR2 SQIVND (reference sequence). The CDR3 DNA reads TGTGCCAGTAGGACTAAAGACCGAAGCAATCAGCCCCAGCATTTT. This codes for CASRTKDRSNQPQHF.

V and J are TRBV7-2 and TRBJ2-3, with D perhaps TRBD2 (5 bases). The CDR3 sequence is 14 residues long. Germline CDR1 and CDR2: SGHTA and FQGNSA. Trimming stripped 1 base from V and 4 bases from J, with 9 bases between. CDR3: CASSLGTGSDTQYF. Here the CDR3 DNA reads TGTGCCAGCAGCTTAGGGACGGGATCAGATACGCAGTATTTT.

The chain combines TRBV12-5 with TRBJ2-3; 7 positions agree with TRBD1. Germline CDR1 and CDR2: LGHNT and FRNRAP. This CDR3 is built from 15 residues. J gave up 0 bases and V 2 bases, and 2 bases lay outside the gene matches. The CDR3, as DNA: TGTGCTAGTGGTTTGAACAGGGGCAGCACAGATACGCAGTATTTT. Its translation is CASGLNRGSTDTQYF.

The CDR3 spells CSVMRVKAADTQYF. CDR3 nucleotides: TGCAGCGTGATGAGGGTTAAGGCAGCAGATACGCAGTATTTT. The chain has TRBV29-1 and TRBJ2-3; maybe TRBD2 (5 bases). V was trimmed by 6 bases and J by 4 bases, leaving 17 bases between them. Germline V gene data show CDR1 as SQVTM and CDR2 as ANQGSEA. The CDR3 is 14 residues long.

This clonotype has a handful of counts. The chain employs TRBV11-2 and TRBJ1-6, with D uncertain. Trimming cost V 1 base and J 12 bases, with 16 bases left between them. This CDR3 contains 15 residues. Germline V gene data show CDR1 as SGHAT and CDR2 as FQNNGV. CDR3 sequence (DNA): TGTGCCAGCAGCTTAGGACGTGGCCGTGGTTTACCCCTCCACTTT. It is translated as CASSLGRGRGLPLHF.

The chain couples TRBV12-3 or TRBV12-4 to TRBJ1-2; D uncertain. The ends were cut back, 2 bases at V and 4 bases at J, with 8 bases in the middle. This CDR3 comprises 13 residues. The CDR3 loop is CASSLKLVYGYTF. The CDR3 DNA reads TGTGCCAGCAGTTTAAAGTTAGTCTATGGCTACACCTTC.

This clonotype has just a few counts. The chain recombines TRBV11-2 with TRBJ2-1; 9 bases line up with TRBD2. This CDR3 is built from 14 residues. The germline CDR1 and CDR2 sequences are SGHAT and FQNNGV. Unmatched junction bases numbered 12, after V lost 5 bases and J lost 13 bases. Here the CDR3 reads CASSPYGTSTDQFF. The CDR3, as DNA: TGTGCCAGCAGCCCTTACGGGACTAGCACTGACCAGTTCTTC.

V and J are TRBV19 and TRBJ1-1, with TRBD1 matching 7 bases. The CDR3 runs 14 residues. Germline V gives CDR1 LNHDA, CDR2 SQIVND (reference sequence). J gave up 2 bases and V 7 bases, and 7 bases lay outside the gene matches. In nucleotides, the CDR3 is TGTGCCAGTAACCATCCAGGGGGAAACACTGAAGCTTTCTTT. As protein: CASNHPGGNTEAFF.

At least ten counts were recorded for this clonotype. This chain uses TRBV6-2 or TRBV6-3 with TRBJ1-5; 7 bases map to TRBD1. The ends lost 11 bases at V and 7 bases at J; junction bases unmatched: 11. The CDR3 has 13 amino acids. In germline, CDR1 is MNHEY, CDR2 SVGEGT. This CDR3 is CAASDRVVQPQHF. The DNA for the CDR3 is TGTGCCGCCTCCGACAGGGTAGTGCAGCCCCAGCATTTT.